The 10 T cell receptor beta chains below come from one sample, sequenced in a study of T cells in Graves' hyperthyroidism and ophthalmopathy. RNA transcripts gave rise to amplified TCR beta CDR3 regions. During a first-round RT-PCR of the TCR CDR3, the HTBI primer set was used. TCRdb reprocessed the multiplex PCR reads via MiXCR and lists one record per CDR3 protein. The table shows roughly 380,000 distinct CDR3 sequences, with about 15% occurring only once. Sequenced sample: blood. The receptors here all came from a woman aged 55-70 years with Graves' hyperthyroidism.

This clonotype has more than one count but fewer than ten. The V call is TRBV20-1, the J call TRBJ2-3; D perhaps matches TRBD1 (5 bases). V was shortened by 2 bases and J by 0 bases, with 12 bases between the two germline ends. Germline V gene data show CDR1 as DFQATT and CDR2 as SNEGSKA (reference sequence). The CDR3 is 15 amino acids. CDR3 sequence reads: CSARRGGSSTDTQYF. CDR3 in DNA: TGCAGTGCTAGAAGGGGCGGATCTAGCACAGATACGCAGTATTTT.

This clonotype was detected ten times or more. CDR3 nucleotide sequence: TGTGCCAGCAGCCCCCGGAATAGCAATCAGCCCCAGCATTTT. It translates to CASSPRNSNQPQHF. The chain carries TRBV7-8 and TRBJ1-5; D is undetermined. Trimming removed 5 bases at V and 0 bases at J, with 8 bases between. From germline, CDR1 is SGHVS and CDR2 FQNEAQ. The CDR3 covers 14 residues.

The CDR3 loop is CASSTQGTWSPLHF. The CDR3 bases are TGTGCCAGCAGCACCCAGGGGACGTGGTCACCCCTCCACTTT. The rearrangement links TRBV6-1 to TRBJ1-6, with a possible D match to TRBD1 (6 bases). In germline, CDR1 is MNHNS, CDR2 SASEGT. V was pared by 6 bases and J by 10 bases, with 16 bases between. This CDR3 comprises 14 residues.

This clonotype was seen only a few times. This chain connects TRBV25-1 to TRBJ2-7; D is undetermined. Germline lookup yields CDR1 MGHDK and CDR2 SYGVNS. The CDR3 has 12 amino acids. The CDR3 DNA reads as TGTGCAACCGGCGGAGCAACCTACGAGCAGTACTTC. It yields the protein CATGGATYEQYF.

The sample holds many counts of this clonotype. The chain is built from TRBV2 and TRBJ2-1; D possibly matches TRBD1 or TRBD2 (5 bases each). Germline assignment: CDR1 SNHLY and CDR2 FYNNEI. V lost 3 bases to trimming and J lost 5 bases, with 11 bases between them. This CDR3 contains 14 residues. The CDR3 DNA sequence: TGTGCCAGCAGTGACCGGGACCCCGACAATGAGCAGTTCTTC. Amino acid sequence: CASSDRDPDNEQFF.

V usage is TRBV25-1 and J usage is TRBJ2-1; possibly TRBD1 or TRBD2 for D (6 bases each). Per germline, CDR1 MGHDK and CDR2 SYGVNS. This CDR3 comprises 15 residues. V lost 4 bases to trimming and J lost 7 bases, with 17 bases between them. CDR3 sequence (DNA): TGTGCCAGCAGTGTGTTAGGGGGGCCGTGGAATGAGCAGTTCTTC. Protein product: CASSVLGGPWNEQFF.

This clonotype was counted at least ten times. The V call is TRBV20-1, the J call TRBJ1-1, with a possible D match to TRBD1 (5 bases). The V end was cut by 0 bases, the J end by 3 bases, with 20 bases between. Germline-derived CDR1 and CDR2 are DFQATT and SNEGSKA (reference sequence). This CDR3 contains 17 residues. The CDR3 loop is CSARDFRGGFTYTEAFF. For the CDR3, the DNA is TGCAGTGCTAGAGATTTCCGGGGGGGATTTACGTACACTGAAGCTTTCTTT.

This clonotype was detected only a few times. The CDR3 sequence: CASSQESYEQFF. The CDR3 bases are TGTGCCAGCAGCCAAGAATCCTATGAGCAGTTCTTC. J is TRBJ2-1 and V is TRBV3-1; no firm D call. Germline V CDR1 and CDR2: LGHDT, YNNKEL (reference sequence). The CDR3 sequence is 12 residues long. Trimming stripped 0 bases from V and 8 bases from J, with 5 bases between.

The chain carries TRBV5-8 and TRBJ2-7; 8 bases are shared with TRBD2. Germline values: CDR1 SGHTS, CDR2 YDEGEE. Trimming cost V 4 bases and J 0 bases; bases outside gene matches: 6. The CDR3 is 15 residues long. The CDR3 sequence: CASSRRGGSSYEQYF. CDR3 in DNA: TGTGCCAGCAGCCGCCGGGGGGGAAGCTCCTACGAGCAGTACTTC.

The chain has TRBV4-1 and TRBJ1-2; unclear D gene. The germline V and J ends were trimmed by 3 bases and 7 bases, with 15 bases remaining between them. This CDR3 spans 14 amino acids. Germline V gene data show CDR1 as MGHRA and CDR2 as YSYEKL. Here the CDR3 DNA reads TGCGCCAGCAGCCATCGTAGGAGAGGTACTGGCTACACCTTC. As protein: CASSHRRRGTGYTF.